This T cell receptor beta chain was sequenced for a study of T-cell memory formation after mild COVID-19. The study, taken as a whole, reports: Detection of some responders pre-infection suggested pre-existing cross-reactive memory T cells participated.

Constant-segment primers and 5'RACE yielded cDNA libraries for TCR alpha and TCR beta, each carrying sample barcodes and UMIs. Using its own MiXCR run on the 5' RACE reads, TCRdb lists one record per CDR3 protein. The sample shows more than 300,000 distinct CDR3 sequences, more than 20% of them seen only once. In the case of this clonotype: Antigen unknown. The junction and the germline gene differ at one end; a read error may be behind it.

From germline, CDR1 is SEHNR and CDR2 FQNEAQ (reference sequence). CDR3 size: 15 residues. This clonotype was obtained from a man younger than 30 who had mild COVID-19 (a few samples of this study predate the infection). Cell type and time point are not known. The genes are TRBV7-9 and TRBJ1-1; D is unclear. The sequenced sample consisted of PBMCs or a T cell subset sorted from them (not recorded which). The CDR3: CASSSPSSRNTEAFF. The CDR3, as DNA: TGTGCAAGCAGCTCCCCCTCATCGAGAAACACTGAAGCTTTCTTT.